This T cell receptor beta chain originates from a study of blood T cell repertoires in COVID-19. The germline V gene has CDR1 SQVTM and CDR2 ANQGSEA. This CDR3 region has 11 residues. Sequencing used immunoSEQ multiplex PCR; TCRdb keeps in-frame clones, though not all of them. The data contain 280,000 or so clones, 75% to 90% of them singletons. The chain has TRBV29-1 and TRBJ1-1; the D gene is possibly TRBD1 (6 bases). Sequencing was done on a sample of PBMCs or T cells enriched from blood (not recorded which). The TCR comes from a woman aged 45-60 years who had recovered from COVID-19. The CDR3 loop reads CSTGRNTEAFF. CDR3 sequence (DNA): TGCAGTACAGGGAGGAACACTGAAGCTTTCTTT.